This T cell receptor (beta chain) comes out of a study of blood T cell repertoires in COVID-19 (TCRdb year 2020). Looking at the study overall: ImmuneRACE Cohort 3 recovered participants were defined by two consecutive negative NP/OP PCR tests, healthcare professional clearance, or symptom resolution. Collaborator samples came from the United States, Italy and Spain and covered acute and convalescent phases of COVID-19. A de-identified subject ID, COVID-19 status, age in years and sex were almost always included in the sample metadata. The samples were drawn from two sources: the first 160 participants of the ongoing ImmuneRACE study, and 1,000 to 1,500 subjects contributed by 6 global collaborators. A freely available public database, intended as a resource for researchers studying the immune response to SARS-CoV-2, is where the repertoires were released. The dataset comprised deeply sampled blood TCRbeta repertoires from subjects exposed to, actively infected with, or recovered from COVID-19. Where available, HLA class I and class II types were taken from metadata supplied by the sample provider and were not determined by assay-based typing. The prospective study material was composed of cDNA or gDNA derived from T cells, B-cell-depleted T cells, or PBMCs. General conclusions and limits of the study: The quantity of clinical and demographic metadata differed by source and by participant and was supplied without curation.

TCRbeta CDR3 regions were amplified from genomic DNA using the immunoSEQ Assay, a bias-controlled multiplex PCR. As for the original processing: The number of nucleated cells in each sample was estimated by amplification of reference gene primers within the assay. Sequence reads were collapsed and filtered to measure the absolute abundance of every unique TCRbeta CDR3 rearrangement. For each sample, productive Simpson clonality was calculated as the square root of Simpson's diversity index across productive rearrangements. TCRdb's version of the immuneACCESS table is confined to in-frame rearrangements and falls short of the full clone set. An unresolved V gene accounts for under half of the shortfall where checked; the remainder is of unknown origin. Clone size and V and J calls were adopted from that table, with D and trimming inferred from the DNA. For this sample the table gives 150,000 to 200,000 clones, of which 70% to 90% were detected only once. Around 23% of the sample goes to the ten largest clones.

About this clone itself: Its binding antigen is unknown. Per-nucleotide qualities are absent, and no much larger clonotype sits a single base away.

Participants in the prospective study were aged about 18 to 90 years, lived in 20 to 30 United States geographic areas, and enrolled through a virtual design. Cohort assignment in the prospective study relied on participant-reported clinical history from a screening survey and a study questionnaire. Mobile phlebotomists in the prospective study collected whole blood, serum and a nasopharyngeal or oropharyngeal swab from every participant. Prospective study participants could optionally give additional blood draws and questionnaires over an approximately two-month period. Before DNA extraction, blood samples from the prospective study were shipped at room temperature or frozen. Sequencing was carried out using PBMCs or T cells enriched from blood (not recorded which). The receptor was derived from a woman between 40 and 55 years old in a cohort exposed to, infected with or recovered from COVID-19 (not recorded which).

The DNA sequence reads TGCGCCAGCAGCCAAGATCGCGGGAGGGCTACCGGGGAGCTGTTTTTT. Translation gives CASSQDRGRATGELFF. The chain employs TRBV4-3 and TRBJ2-2, with TRBD2 matching 9 junction bases. CDR1 and CDR2 are read off the germline V gene as LGHNA and YSLEER. There are 16 amino acids in the CDR3, from cysteine to phenylalanine inclusive. The retained sequence is limited to the CDR3, 48 bases, with the frame set at the first base. After removal of 0 bases from V and 5 bases from J, the junction retains 4 bases not matched to a gene.